This T cell receptor (beta chain) was retrieved from a study of CD8+ T cells in alopecia areata. In the study overall: Tofacitinib therapy lasting 6 to 18 months was followed by 6 months off drug.

Treatment defined: oral pan-JAK inhibitor, 5-10 mg twice daily. TCR sequencing used cDNA made by reverse transcription of extracted RNA. Sequencing was performed with immunoSEQ multiplex PCR; in TCRdb, only in-frame clones are kept and a portion is missing. The sample holds about 190,000 clones; just under 65% are singletons and the top ten take roughly 1.3%. The sample holds many counts of this clone. V lost 0 bases to trimming and J lost 5 bases, with 7 bases between them. The CDR3 length is 13 residues. Germline loops: CDR1 SGDLS, CDR2 YYNGEE. The V call is TRBV9, the J call TRBJ2-3; D perhaps matches TRBD1 (5 bases). Specimen: CD4+ T cells sorted from blood, collected around week 49, from a patient treated with tofacitinib. The receptor was derived from a human donor with alopecia areata. CDR3 sequence: CASSVEGVDTQYF. The CDR3 bases are TGTGCCAGCAGCGTAGAAGGGGTAGATACGCAGTATTTT.